A single T cell receptor beta chain is shown here with its context. Its specificity is unknown. A read error may produce the germline difference seen at one junction end. The sample is drawn from a study of CD8 T cells in ankylosing spondylitis. Germline CDR1 SSHAT, CDR2 FNYEAQ (reference sequence). CDR3 length equals 15 residues. Whole-study findings and limits: A TCR beta motif of several highly homologous variants appeared characteristic of ankylosing spondylitis blood. Clones tied to disease were said to be significantly enriched in matched ankylosing spondylitis synovial fluid.

Preparation of TCR beta libraries was done by quantitative 5'-RACE with molecular barcodes. TCRdb redid the calling of the 5' RACE reads with MiXCR, one entry per CDR3 protein. In the table there are 700,000 to 850,000 distinct CDR3 sequences, approximately 12% of which are singletons. Sequenced sample: blood, either unsorted or a sorted T cell fraction (not recorded which). The chain couples TRBV7-7 to TRBJ1-2; 10 bases are a match to TRBD1. This TCR was sampled from a male donor with ankylosing spondylitis. The chain's CDR3 is CASSLDRGHFNGYTF. The CDR3 DNA reads TGTGCTAGCAGCTTAGACAGGGGGCATTTTAACGGCTACACCTTC. The whole variable domain, filled in from reference TRBV7-7 and TRBJ1-2, reads GAGVSQSPRYKVTKRGQDVTLRCDPISSHATLYWYQQALGQGPEFLTYFNYEAQPDKSGLPSDRFSAERPEGSISTLTIQRTEQRDSAMYRCASSLDRGHFNGYTFGSGTRLTVV.